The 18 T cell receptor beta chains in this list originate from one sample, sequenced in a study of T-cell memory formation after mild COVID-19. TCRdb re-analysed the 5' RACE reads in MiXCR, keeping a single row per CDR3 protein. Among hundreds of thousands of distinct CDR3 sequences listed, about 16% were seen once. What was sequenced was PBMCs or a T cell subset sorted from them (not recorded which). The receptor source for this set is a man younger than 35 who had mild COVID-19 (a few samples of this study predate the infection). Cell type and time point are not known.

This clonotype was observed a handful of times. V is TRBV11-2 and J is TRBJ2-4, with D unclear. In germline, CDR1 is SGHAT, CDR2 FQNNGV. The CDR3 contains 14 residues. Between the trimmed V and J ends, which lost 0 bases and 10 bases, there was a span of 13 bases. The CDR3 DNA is TGTGCCAGCAGCTTAGACCTAGGCACGGTGATTCAGTACTTC. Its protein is CASSLDLGTVIQYF.

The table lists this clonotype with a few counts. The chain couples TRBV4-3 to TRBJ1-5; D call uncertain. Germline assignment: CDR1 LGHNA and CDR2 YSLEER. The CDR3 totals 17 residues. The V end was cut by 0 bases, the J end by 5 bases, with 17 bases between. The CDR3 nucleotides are TGCGCCAGCAGCCAAGAAGCTCATCGGACCCGGGATCAGCCCCAGCATTTT. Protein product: CASSQEAHRTRDQPQHF.

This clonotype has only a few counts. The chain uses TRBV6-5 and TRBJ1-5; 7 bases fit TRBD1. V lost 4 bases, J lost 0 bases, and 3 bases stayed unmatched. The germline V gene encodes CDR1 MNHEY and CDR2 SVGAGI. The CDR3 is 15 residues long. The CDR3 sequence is CASSSGTDSNQPQHF. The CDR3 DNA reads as TGTGCCAGCAGTTCCGGGACAGATAGCAATCAGCCCCAGCATTTT.

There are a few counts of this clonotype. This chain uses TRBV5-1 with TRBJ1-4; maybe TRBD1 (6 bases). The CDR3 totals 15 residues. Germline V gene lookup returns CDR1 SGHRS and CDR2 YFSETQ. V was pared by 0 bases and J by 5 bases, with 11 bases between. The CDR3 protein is CASSLEQGRNEKLFF. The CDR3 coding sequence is TGCGCCAGCAGCTTGGAACAGGGAAGGAATGAAAAACTGTTTTTT.

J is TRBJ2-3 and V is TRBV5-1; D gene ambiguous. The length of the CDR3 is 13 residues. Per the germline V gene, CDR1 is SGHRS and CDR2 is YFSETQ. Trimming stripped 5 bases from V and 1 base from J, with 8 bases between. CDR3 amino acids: CASSYKGTDTQYF. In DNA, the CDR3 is TGCGCCAGCAGTTATAAGGGCACAGATACGCAGTATTTT.

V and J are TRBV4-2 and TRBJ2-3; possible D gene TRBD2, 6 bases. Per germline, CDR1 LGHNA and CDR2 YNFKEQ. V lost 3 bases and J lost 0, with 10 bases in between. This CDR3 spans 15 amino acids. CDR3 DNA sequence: TGTGCCAGCAGCCAGTCGGGGGTCAGCACAGATACGCAGTATTTT. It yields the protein CASSQSGVSTDTQYF.

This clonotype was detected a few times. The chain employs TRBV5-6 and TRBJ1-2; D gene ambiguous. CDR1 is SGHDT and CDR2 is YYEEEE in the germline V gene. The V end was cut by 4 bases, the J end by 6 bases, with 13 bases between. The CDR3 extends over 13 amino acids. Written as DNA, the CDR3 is TGTGCCAGCAGCAGAACGTGGCGGGATGGCTACACCTTC. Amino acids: CASSRTWRDGYTF.

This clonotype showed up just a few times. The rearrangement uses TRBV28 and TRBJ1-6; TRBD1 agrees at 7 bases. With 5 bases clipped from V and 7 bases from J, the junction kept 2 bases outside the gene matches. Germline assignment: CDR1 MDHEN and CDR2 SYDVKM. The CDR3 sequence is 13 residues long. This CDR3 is CASSRDSNSPLHF. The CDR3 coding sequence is TGTGCCAGCAGTAGGGACAGCAATTCACCCCTCCACTTT.

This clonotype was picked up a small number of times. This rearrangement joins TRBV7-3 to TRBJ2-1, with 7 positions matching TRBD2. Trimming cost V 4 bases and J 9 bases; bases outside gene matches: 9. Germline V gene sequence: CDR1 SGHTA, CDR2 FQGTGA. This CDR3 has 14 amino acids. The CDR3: CASSSNAGVGEQFF. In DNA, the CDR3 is TGTGCCAGCAGCTCAAACGCGGGGGTTGGTGAGCAGTTCTTC.

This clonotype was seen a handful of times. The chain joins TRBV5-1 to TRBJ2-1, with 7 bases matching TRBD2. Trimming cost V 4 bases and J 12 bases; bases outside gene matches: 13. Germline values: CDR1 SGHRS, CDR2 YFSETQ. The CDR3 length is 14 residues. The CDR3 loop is CASSDESWGRGQFF. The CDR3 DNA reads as TGCGCCAGCAGCGACGAGAGTTGGGGGAGGGGGCAGTTCTTC.

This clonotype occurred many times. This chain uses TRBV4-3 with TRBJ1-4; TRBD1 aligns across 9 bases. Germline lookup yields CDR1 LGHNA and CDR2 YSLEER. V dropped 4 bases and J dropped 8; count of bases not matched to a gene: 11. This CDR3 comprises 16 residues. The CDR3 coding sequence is TGCGCCAGCAGCCCAGATCCGGGACAGGGCGGCGAAAAACTGTTTTTT. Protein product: CASSPDPGQGGEKLFF.

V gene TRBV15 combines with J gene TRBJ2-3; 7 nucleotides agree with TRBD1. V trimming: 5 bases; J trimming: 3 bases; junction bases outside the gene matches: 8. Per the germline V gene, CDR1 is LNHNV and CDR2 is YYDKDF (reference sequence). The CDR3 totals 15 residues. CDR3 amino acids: CATSRRQGTTDTQYF. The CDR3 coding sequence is TGTGCCACCAGCCGGCGACAGGGTACTACAGATACGCAGTATTTT. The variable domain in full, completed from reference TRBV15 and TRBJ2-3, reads DAMVIQNPRYQVTQFGKPVTLSCSQTLNHNVMYWYQQKSSQAPKLLFHYYDKDFNNEADTPDNFQSRRPNTSFCFLDIRSPGLGDTAMYLCATSRRQGTTDTQYFGPGTRLTVL.

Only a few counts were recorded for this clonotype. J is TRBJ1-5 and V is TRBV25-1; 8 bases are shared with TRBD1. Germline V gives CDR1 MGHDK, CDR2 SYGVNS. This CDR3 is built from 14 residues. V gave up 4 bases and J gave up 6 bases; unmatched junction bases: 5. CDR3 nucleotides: TGTGCCAGCAGTGGGACAGGGCGAGGTCAGCCCCAGCATTTT. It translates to CASSGTGRGQPQHF.

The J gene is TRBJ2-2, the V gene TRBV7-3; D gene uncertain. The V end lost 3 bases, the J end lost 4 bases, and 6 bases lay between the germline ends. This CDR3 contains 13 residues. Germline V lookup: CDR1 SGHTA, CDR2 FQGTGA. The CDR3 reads CASSFGPTGELFF. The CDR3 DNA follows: TGTGCCAGCAGCTTTGGCCCCACCGGGGAGCTGTTTTTT.

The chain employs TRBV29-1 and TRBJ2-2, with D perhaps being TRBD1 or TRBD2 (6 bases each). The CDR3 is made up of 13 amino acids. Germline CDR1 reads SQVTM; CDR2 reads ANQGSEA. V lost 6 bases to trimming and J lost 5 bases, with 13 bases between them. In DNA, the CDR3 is TGCAGCGTAGCCAGGGGAGGAACCGGGGAGCTGTTTTTT. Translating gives CSVARGGTGELFF.

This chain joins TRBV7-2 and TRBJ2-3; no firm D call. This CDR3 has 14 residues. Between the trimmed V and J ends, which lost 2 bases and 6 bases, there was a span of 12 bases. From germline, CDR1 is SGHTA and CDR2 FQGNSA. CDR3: CASSLRKTMDTQYF. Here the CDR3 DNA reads TGTGCCAGCAGCTTAAGGAAGACCATGGATACGCAGTATTTT.

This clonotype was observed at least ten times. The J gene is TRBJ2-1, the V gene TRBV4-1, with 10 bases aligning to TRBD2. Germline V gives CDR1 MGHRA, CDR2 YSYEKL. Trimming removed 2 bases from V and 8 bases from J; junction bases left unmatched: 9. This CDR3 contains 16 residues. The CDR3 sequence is CASSQPAGGLLDEQFF. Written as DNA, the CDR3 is TGCGCCAGCAGCCAACCAGCGGGGGGGCTCTTGGATGAGCAGTTCTTC.

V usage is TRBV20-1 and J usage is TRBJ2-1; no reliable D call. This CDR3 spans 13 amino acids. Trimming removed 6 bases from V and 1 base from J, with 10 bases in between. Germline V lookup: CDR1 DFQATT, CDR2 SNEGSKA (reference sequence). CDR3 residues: CSARMGSYNEQFF. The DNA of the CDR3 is TGCAGTGCGCGGATGGGTTCCTACAATGAGCAGTTCTTC.